The clone carrying this TCR beta chain was recorded many times. Antigen: not known. V was pared by 4 bases and J by 4 bases, with 9 bases of the junction left unmatched. Germline CDR1 reads SEHNR; CDR2 reads FQNEAQ (reference sequence). The CDR3 covers 15 residues. Noted time point: newly diagnosed GD, antithyroid drugs for less than 3 months. RNA isolated from PBMCs was used to make the TCR library. An endocrinology department in Xi'an, China, recruited the patients. This specimen comes from a study of regulatory T cells in long-lasting Graves disease. TCR beta libraries were built with iRepertoire HTBI primers and Arm-PCR of CDR3 regions. TCRdb re-called the multiplex PCR reads with MiXCR, one entry per CDR3 protein. The table includes about 430,000 distinct CDR3 sequences, 15% detected once. General study points: With persistent disease, TRBV28, TRBJ1-2 and TRBJ2-5 were the favored segments.

This sample was shared with a second study, whose subject was T cells in Graves' hyperthyroidism and ophthalmopathy. As reported in that work: Blood samples included most of the expanded thyroid clonotypes exceeding 0.001. Ophthalmopathy was distinguished from stable hyperthyroidism by 13 V-J signatures.

V is TRBV7-9 and J is TRBJ2-5; 7 bases line up with TRBD1. The sequence was collected from a woman in her thirties or forties with Graves disease. The material was peripheral blood mononuclear cells (PBMCs), obtained at new diagnosis, from a patient treated with antithyroid drugs. CDR3 in amino acids: CASSSPPDRAETQYF. CDR3 nucleotides: TGTGCCAGCAGCTCTCCCCCAGACAGGGCAGAGACCCAGTACTTC. The entire variable domain, with the rest obtained from reference TRBV7-9 and TRBJ2-5, is as follows: DTGVSQNPRHKITKRGQNVTFRCDPISEHNRLYWYRQTLGQGPEFLTYFQNEAQLEKSRLLSDRFSAERPKGSFSTLEIQRTEQGDSAMYLCASSSPPDRAETQYFGPGTRLLVL.